The clone carrying this T cell receptor beta chain has more than one count but fewer than ten. Its specificity is not known. This entry is derived from a study of blood T cells in healthy people across ages. Study overall: Template switching caught about one barcoded beta molecule for each two T cells. Notes on the study in general: Estimates of total diversity, which came from one million sequenced T cells, were considered to be underestimates. Measured against age, TCR beta diversity per million T cells decreased in a roughly linear manner. TCR beta diversity correlated strongly with naive T cell percentage.

With 3 bases removed from V and 8 bases from J, the gap between germline ends came to 11 bases. This CDR3 is 13 amino acids long. Germline CDR1 reads SGHAT; CDR2 reads FQNNGV. Through a sample-barcoded 5' primer and a J-beta primer mix, a second PCR was run for roughly 7 to 12 cycles. TCRdb processed the 5' RACE reads anew with MiXCR; each CDR3 protein has one entry. This table holds 1.5 million to 2 million distinct CDR3 sequences, roughly a third found once. The chain recombines TRBV11-2 with TRBJ2-1; D is perhaps TRBD2 (6 bases). The source material was blood. The source is a woman aged 25-40 years in good health. CDR3 protein: CASSLASEYEQFF. The DNA of the CDR3 is TGTGCCAGCAGCTTGGCTAGCGAGTATGAGCAGTTCTTC.